Presented here are 5 T cell receptor beta chains from one specimen sequenced in a study of blood T cell repertoires in COVID-19. Sequencing used immunoSEQ multiplex PCR; TCRdb keeps in-frame clones, though not all of them. The table has 220,000 or so clones, 90% to 95% seen once; the top ten hold 0.82%. The specimen was peripheral blood. The origin of the receptors is a man aged 55-75 years with COVID-19, enrolled during active disease.

The genes are TRBV7-8 and TRBJ2-1; TRBD2 is a possible D gene (5 bases). Germline V gives CDR1 SGHVS, CDR2 FQNEAQ. The CDR3 length is 15 residues. V was cut by 5 bases and J by 0 bases, with 11 bases left in between. The CDR3 nucleotides are TGTGCCAGCAGCAGGACTCTGAGCTCCTACAATGAGCAGTTCTTC. Protein sequence: CASSRTLSSYNEQFF. Looking up the rest from reference TRBV7-8 and TRBJ2-1 gives the full variable domain: GAGVSQSPRYKVAKRGQDVALRCDPISGHVSLFWYQQALGQGPEFLTYFQNEAQLDKSGLPSDRFFAERPEGSVSTLKIQRTQQEDSAVYLCASSRTLSSYNEQFFGPGTRLTVL.

The chain carries TRBV5-4 and TRBJ1-2; possible D gene TRBD1, 5 bases. There are 13 residues in the CDR3. The germline CDR1 and CDR2 sequences are SGHNT and YYREEE (reference sequence). The ends were cut back, 1 base at V and 8 bases at J, with 12 bases in the middle. The DNA of the CDR3 is TGTGCCAGCAGCTTGTCAGACAGCGAGGGCTACACCTTC. Translating it yields CASSLSDSEGYTF. The variable domain in full, completed from reference TRBV5-4 and TRBJ1-2, reads ETGVTQSPTHLIKTRGQQVTLRCSSQSGHNTVSWYQQALGQGPQFIFQYYREEENGRGNFPPRFSGLQFPNYSSELNVNALELDDSALYLCASSLSDSEGYTFGSGTRLTVV.

In its sample, this clone was seen once. The genes are TRBV7-6 and TRBJ2-3; 8 nucleotides align to TRBD2. Germline CDR1 and CDR2: SGHVS and FNYEAQ. V gave up 0 bases and J gave up 5 bases; unmatched junction bases: 4. This CDR3 region has 15 residues. DNA of the CDR3: TGTGCCAGCAGCTTAGCCCTAGCGGGCTTAGATACGCAGTATTTT. This encodes CASSLALAGLDTQYF.

The chain recombines TRBV3-1 (or the pseudogene TRBV3-2) with TRBJ2-7, with 12 bases aligning to TRBD1. Germline-derived CDR1 and CDR2 are LGHDT and YNNKEL (reference sequence). The ends lost 4 bases at V and 2 bases at J; junction bases unmatched: 9. The CDR3 contains 17 residues. Here the CDR3 reads CASSPGQGAPRPYEQYF. The CDR3 bases are TGTGCCAGCAGCCCGGGACAGGGGGCTCCAAGACCCTACGAGCAGTACTTC.

The chain couples TRBV28 to TRBJ2-4; the D gene is possibly TRBD1 (7 bases). The CDR3 consists of 13 residues. Germline V gives CDR1 MDHEN, CDR2 SYDVKM. The germline V and J ends were trimmed by 3 bases and 9 bases, with 12 bases remaining between them. The DNA for the CDR3 is TGTGCCAGCAGTTTCACAGGGGAGGCCATTCAGTACTTC. The encoded protein is CASSFTGEAIQYF.